The rows below give T cell receptor beta chains drawn from one sample of a study of T cell responses to AZD1222 COVID-19 vaccine. Using immunoSEQ multiplex PCR, the repertoire was profiled, and TCRdb retains in-frame clones only, with some absent. This sample has approximately 180,000 clones, with 85% to 90% found just once. The input for sequencing was peripheral blood, taken on day 0 of AZD1222 vaccination. The receptors come from an adult in good health. Each CDR3 is given with its conserved first and last residue. The D gene is left open where the match is weak. Some rows mark clone size as missing; the rest say once, few, many or name a class of expanded clone.

clone_size d_call j_call v_call cdr3_length cdr3_aa cdr3_nt
- TRBD1 TRBJ2-7 TRBV11-2 14 CASSLVQGWSEQYF TGTGCCAGCAGCTTAGTACAGGGGTGGTCCGAGCAGTACTTC
- - TRBJ1-1 TRBV30 13 CACSTADTAEAFF TGTGCCTGTTCGACAGCTGACACGGCTGAAGCTTTCTTT
- - TRBJ2-5 TRBV28 15 CASTSGPRIQETQYF TGTGCCAGCACCTCCGGGCCGAGGATCCAAGAGACCCAGTACTTC
- - TRBJ1-2 TRBV5-4 15 CASSPRSITNYGYTF TGTGCCAGCAGCCCCCGTTCCATCACTAACTATGGCTACACCTTC
- - TRBJ2-5 TRBV29-1 16 CSVEIEGGGAQETQYF TGCAGCGTTGAAATCGAGGGCGGGGGCGCCCAAGAGACCCAGTACTTC
- TRBD2 TRBJ2-2 TRBV5-8 19 CASSFGPLAGGRRTGELFF TGTGCCAGCAGCTTTGGCCCGCTAGCGGGGGGACGGAGAACCGGGGAGCTGTTTTTT
- TRBD1 TRBJ1-4 TRBV4-2 17 CASSPRTGGEANEKLFF TGTGCCAGCAGCCCTCGGACAGGGGGGGAAGCTAATGAAAAACTGTTTTTT
- - TRBJ2-1 TRBV10-2 13 CASGYSGDNEQFF TGCGCCAGCGGGTACAGTGGCGACAATGAGCAGTTCTTC
once - TRBJ1-1 TRBV5-1 13 CASSRQGNTEAFF TGCGCCAGCAGCCGCCAGGGTAATACTGAAGCTTTCTTT
once - TRBJ1-6 TRBV6-5 14 CASRKNENNSPLHF TGTGCCAGCAGGAAAAATGAGAATAATTCACCCCTCCACTTT
- TRBD1 TRBJ1-1 TRBV7-2 15 CASSPTGTGVTEAFF TGTGCCAGCAGCCCAACCGGGACAGGGGTAACTGAAGCTTTCTTT
- TRBD1 TRBJ1-3 TRBV11-2 18 CASSFPRGTGGSGNTIYF TGTGCCAGCAGCTTCCCGAGGGGGACAGGGGGCTCTGGAAACACCATATATTTT
- TRBD2 TRBJ2-3 TRBV4-2 19 CASSQDGPGLASPTDTQYF TGTGCCAGCAGCCAAGATGGGCCGGGACTAGCGAGCCCCACAGATACGCAGTATTTT
- - TRBJ1-2 TRBV28 16 CASSFMGPEPPYGYTF TGTGCCAGCAGTTTTATGGGCCCAGAACCCCCCTATGGCTACACCTTC
- TRBD2 TRBJ2-4 TRBV7-2 17 CASSLGTSGGAFDIQYF TGTGCCAGCAGCTTAGGGACTAGCGGGGGGGCGTTTGACATTCAGTACTTC
- - TRBJ2-3 TRBV7-9 14 CASSLGGESDTQYF TGTGCCAGCAGCTTAGGGGGGGAATCAGATACGCAGTATTTT
- - TRBJ1-3 TRBV7-3 12 CASSLPGNTIYF TGTGCCAGCAGCTTACCGGGAAACACCATATATTTT
- TRBD1 TRBJ1-1 TRBV6-5 14 CASTLQGESTEAFF TGTGCCAGCACGTTACAGGGGGAGAGCACTGAAGCTTTCTTT
- TRBD2 TRBJ2-5 TRBV7-9 17 CASSKGLAGGLQETQYF TGTGCCAGCAGCAAGGGACTAGCGGGGGGCTTACAAGAGACCCAGTACTTC
- TRBD1 TRBJ1-2 TRBV30 16 CAWSPPRTGAEYGYTF TGTGCCTGGAGTCCTCCCCGGACAGGGGCGGAGTATGGCTACACCTTC
- - TRBJ2-3 TRBV30 14 CAWSRRAAADTQYF TGTGCCTGGAGTAGGCGGGCAGCCGCAGATACGCAGTATTTT
- TRBD1 TRBJ1-6 TRBV20-1 15 CSASGDSKLNSPLHF TGCAGTGCTAGTGGGGACAGCAAGCTAAATTCACCCCTCCACTTT
- - TRBJ2-7 TRBV5-1 14 CASSLEAGAYEQYF TGCGCCAGCAGCTTGGAGGCAGGGGCCTACGAGCAGTACTTC
few - TRBJ1-1 TRBV28 12 CASSLFGPEAFF TGTGCCAGCAGTTTATTCGGCCCTGAAGCTTTCTTT
- TRBD1 TRBJ2-7 TRBV15 18 CATSRVTGQGRIYTEQYF TGTGCCACCAGCAGAGTGACGGGACAGGGGCGAATCTATACAGAGCAGTACTTC
- - TRBJ2-7 TRBV19 11 CATTTGNKQYF TGTGCCACTACCACAGGGAATAAGCAGTACTTC
- - TRBJ1-5 TRBV10-2 12 CASSEIKGPQHF TGCGCCAGCAGTGAAATAAAAGGGCCCCAGCATTTT
- - TRBJ1-5 TRBV7-8 15 CASSLGQYSNQPQHF TGTGCCAGCAGCTTGGGGCAGTATAGCAATCAGCCCCAGCATTTT